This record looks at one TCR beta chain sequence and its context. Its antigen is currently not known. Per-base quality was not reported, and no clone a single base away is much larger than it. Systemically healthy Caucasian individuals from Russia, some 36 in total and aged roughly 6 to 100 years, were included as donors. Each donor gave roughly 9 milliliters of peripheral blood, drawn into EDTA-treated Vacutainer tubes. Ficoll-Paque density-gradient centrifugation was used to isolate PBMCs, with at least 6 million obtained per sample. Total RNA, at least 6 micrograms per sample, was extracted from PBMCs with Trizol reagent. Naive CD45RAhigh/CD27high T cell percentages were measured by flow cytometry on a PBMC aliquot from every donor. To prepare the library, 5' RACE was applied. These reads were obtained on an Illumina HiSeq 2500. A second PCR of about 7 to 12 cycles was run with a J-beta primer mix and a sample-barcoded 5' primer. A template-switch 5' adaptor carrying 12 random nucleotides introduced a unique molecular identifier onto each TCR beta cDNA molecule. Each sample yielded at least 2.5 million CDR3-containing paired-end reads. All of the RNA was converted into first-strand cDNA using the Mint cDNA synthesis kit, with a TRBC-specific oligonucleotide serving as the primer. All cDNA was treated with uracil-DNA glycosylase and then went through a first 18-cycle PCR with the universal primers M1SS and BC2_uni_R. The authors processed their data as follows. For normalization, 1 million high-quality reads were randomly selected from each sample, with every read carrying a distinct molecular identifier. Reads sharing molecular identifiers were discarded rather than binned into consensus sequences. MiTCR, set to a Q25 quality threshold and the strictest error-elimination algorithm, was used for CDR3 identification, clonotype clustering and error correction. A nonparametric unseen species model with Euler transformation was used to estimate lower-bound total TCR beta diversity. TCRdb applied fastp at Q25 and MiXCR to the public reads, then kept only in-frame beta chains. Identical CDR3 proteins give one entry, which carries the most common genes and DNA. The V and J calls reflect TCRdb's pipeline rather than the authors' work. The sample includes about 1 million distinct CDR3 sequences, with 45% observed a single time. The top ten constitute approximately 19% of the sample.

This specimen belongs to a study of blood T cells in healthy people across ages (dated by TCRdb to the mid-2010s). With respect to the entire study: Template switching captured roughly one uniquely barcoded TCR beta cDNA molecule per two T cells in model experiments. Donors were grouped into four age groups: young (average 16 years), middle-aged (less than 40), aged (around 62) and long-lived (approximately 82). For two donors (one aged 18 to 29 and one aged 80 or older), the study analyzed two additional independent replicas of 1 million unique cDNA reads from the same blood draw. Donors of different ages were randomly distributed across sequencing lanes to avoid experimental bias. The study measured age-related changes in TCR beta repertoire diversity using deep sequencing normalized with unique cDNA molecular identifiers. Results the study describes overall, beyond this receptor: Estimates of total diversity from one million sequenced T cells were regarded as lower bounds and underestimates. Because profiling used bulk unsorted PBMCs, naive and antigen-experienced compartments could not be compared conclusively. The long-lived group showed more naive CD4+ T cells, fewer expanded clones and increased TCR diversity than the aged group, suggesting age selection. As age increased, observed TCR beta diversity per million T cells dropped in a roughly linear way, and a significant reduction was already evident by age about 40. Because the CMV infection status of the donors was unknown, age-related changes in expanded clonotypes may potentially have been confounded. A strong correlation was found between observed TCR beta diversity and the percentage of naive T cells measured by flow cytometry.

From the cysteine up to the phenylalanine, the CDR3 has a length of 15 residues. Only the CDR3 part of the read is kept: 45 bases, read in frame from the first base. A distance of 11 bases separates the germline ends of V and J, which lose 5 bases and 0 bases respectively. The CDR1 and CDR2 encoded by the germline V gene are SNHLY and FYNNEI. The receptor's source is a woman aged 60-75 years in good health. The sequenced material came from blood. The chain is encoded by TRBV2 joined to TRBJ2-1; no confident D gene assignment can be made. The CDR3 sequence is CASSPTYTSYNEQFF. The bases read TGTGCCAGCAGTCCGACCTATACCTCCTACAATGAGCAGTTCTTC.